These 17 T cell receptor beta chains came from one sample sequenced in a study of shared clonotypes between healthy human individuals. Sequencing was performed with immunoSEQ multiplex PCR; in TCRdb, only in-frame clones are kept and a portion is missing. The sample has 850,000 to 1,200,000 clones; approximately 76% are singletons. Input material: memory CD4+ T cells sorted from blood. The subset was: CD45RA-negative fraction. Every receptor here comes from a man in his late teens or twenties in good health.

The chain is built from TRBV2 and TRBJ2-7; 8 positions agree with TRBD2. Germline trimming cut 6 bases from V and 1 base from J; bases unmatched to any gene: 14. The CDR3 covers 17 residues. The germline CDR1 and CDR2 sequences are SNHLY and FYNNEI. This CDR3 reads CASSPTGGSSLSYEQYF. The CDR3 bases are TGTGCCAGCAGCCCAACGGGGGGGAGCAGCCTTTCCTACGAGCAGTACTTC.

The rearrangement links TRBV5-1 to TRBJ2-7; weak D call: TRBD1 (5 bases). Germline CDR1 and CDR2: SGHRS and YFSETQ. The CDR3 runs to 13 residues. V lost 2 bases, J lost 4 bases, and 10 bases lay in between. For the CDR3, the DNA is TGCGCCAGCAGCTTTGACAGCCCATACGAGCAGTACTTC. Translated: CASSFDSPYEQYF.

This chain links TRBV19 with TRBJ2-1, with TRBD1 identical over 8 bases. The V gene end was trimmed by 4 bases and the J gene end by 5 bases; junction bases not matched to a gene: 4. From germline, CDR1 is LNHDA and CDR2 SQIVND (reference sequence). This CDR3 has 14 amino acids. The CDR3: CASSRGQVNNEQFF. DNA of the CDR3: TGTGCCAGTAGTAGGGGACAGGTCAACAATGAGCAGTTCTTC.

This clone was observed a few times. The rearrangement joins TRBV6-1 to TRBJ2-5; 8 nucleotides match TRBD2. V lost 8 bases to trimming and J lost 9 bases; unmatched junction nucleotides: 14. The length of the CDR3 is 14 residues. Germline values: CDR1 MNHNS, CDR2 SASEGT. The CDR3: CASAGPGLGPPQYF. CDR3 nucleotides: TGTGCCAGCGCAGGGCCGGGACTAGGTCCCCCCCAGTACTTC.

In its sample, this clone was seen many times. This chain links TRBV5-1 with TRBJ2-2; 8 nucleotides align to TRBD2. Germline lookup yields CDR1 SGHRS and CDR2 YFSETQ. The CDR3 extends over 15 amino acids. V lost 2 bases, J lost 7 bases, and 7 bases stayed unmatched. CDR3 sequence reads: CASSFASGGVGELFF. The CDR3 nucleotides read TGCGCCAGCAGCTTCGCATCGGGAGGGGTCGGGGAGCTGTTTTTT.

This clone was picked up one time. The sample has other DNA sequences that encode this CDR3 too. The chain carries TRBV6-5 and TRBJ2-2, with 7 bases identical to TRBD2. Looked up from germline, CDR1 is MNHEY and CDR2 is SVGAGI. The CDR3 is made up of 14 amino acids. V dropped 5 bases and J dropped 4; count of bases not matched to a gene: 4. CDR3 nucleotide sequence: TGTGCCAGCAGTCCCCCGGGGGGCACCGGGGAGCTGTTTTTT. Translation: CASSPPGGTGELFF.

In DNA, the CDR3 is TGTGCCAGCAGCTTAGTGGGACAGGGTACTTACGAGCAGTACTTC. Protein product: CASSLVGQGTYEQYF. V is TRBV7-6 and J is TRBJ2-7, with 9 bases fitting TRBD1. This CDR3 region has 15 residues. Per germline, CDR1 SGHVS and CDR2 FNYEAQ. V was clipped by 1 base and J by 4 bases; unmatched bases: 5.

J is TRBJ1-4 and V is TRBV25-1; 7 positions match TRBD1. This CDR3 is built from 15 residues. Germline V CDR1 and CDR2: MGHDK, SYGVNS. The trim removed 4 bases at V and 8 bases at J, leaving 10 bases unmatched. CDR3 region: CASSGTGGGEEKLFF. In DNA, the CDR3 is TGTGCCAGCAGTGGAACCGGAGGGGGCGAAGAAAAACTGTTTTTT.

This chain connects TRBV5-4 to TRBJ2-3; D remains ambiguous. CDR3 length: 15 amino acids. From germline, CDR1 is SGHNT and CDR2 YYREEE (reference sequence). Trimming pared 0 bases from V and 6 bases from J, leaving 14 bases between. CDR3 residues: CASSLEGKLGDTQYF. CDR3 DNA sequence: TGTGCCAGCAGCTTGGAAGGTAAACTCGGGGATACGCAGTATTTT.

This clone has a handful of counts. The rearrangement uses TRBV18 and TRBJ1-1, with unresolved D. Germline V gene sequence: CDR1 KGHSH, CDR2 LQKENI. The CDR3 length is 11 residues. The germline V and J ends were trimmed by 5 bases and 1 base, with 2 bases remaining between them. In nucleotides, the CDR3 is TGTGCCAGCTCAGAGAACACTGAAGCTTTCTTT. This codes for CASSENTEAFF.

This sequence joins TRBV4-1 and TRBJ2-7; D gene uncertain. V gave up 3 bases and J gave up 0 bases, with 12 bases separating them. CDR3 length equals 15 residues. From germline, CDR1 is MGHRA and CDR2 YSYEKL. CDR3 bases: TGCGCCAGCAGCCAGCGGCAAGTTAACTCCTACGAGCAGTACTTC. Translation gives CASSQRQVNSYEQYF.

This clone was seen a few times. This chain uses TRBV6-5 with TRBJ1-6; 9 positions agree with TRBD1. Germline loops: CDR1 MNHEY, CDR2 SVGAGI. The CDR3 has 14 residues. After removal of 2 bases from V and 10 bases from J, the junction contained 3 bases not matched to a gene. CDR3 bases: TGTGCCAGCAGTTACCGGGACAGGGACTCACCCCTCCACTTT. Translated: CASSYRDRDSPLHF.

The chain has TRBV7-2 and TRBJ2-1, with 8 bases aligning to TRBD2. V lost 5 bases to trimming and J lost 6 bases; unmatched junction nucleotides: 12. The length of the CDR3 is 16 residues. Germline CDR1 and CDR2: SGHTA and FQGNSA. The CDR3 protein is CASSTAGTSVGNEQFF. The DNA for the CDR3 is TGTGCCAGCAGCACAGCAGGGACTAGTGTGGGCAATGAGCAGTTCTTC.

The gene calls are TRBV10-3 and TRBJ2-1; perhaps D is TRBD1 or TRBD2 (5 bases each). The CDR3 loop spans 12 amino acids. V gave up 4 bases and J gave up 8 bases, with 9 bases separating them. Germline V CDR1 and CDR2: ENHRY, SYGVKD. In DNA, the CDR3 is TGTGCCATCAGTGGAGGGGCTCATGAGCAGTTCTTC. It is translated as CAISGGAHEQFF.

This chain uses TRBV7-8 with TRBJ2-6; D is uncertain. Trimming took 1 base from V and 4 from J, leaving 8 bases between them. CDR1 and CDR2 (germline): SGHVS, FQNEAQ. There are 15 residues in the CDR3. Here the CDR3 reads CASSLGSAGANVLTF. The CDR3 DNA reads as TGTGCCAGCAGCTTAGGATCTGCCGGGGCCAACGTCCTGACTTTC. Full variable domain (rest looked up from reference TRBV7-8 and TRBJ2-6): GAGVSQSPRYKVAKRGQDVALRCDPISGHVSLFWYQQALGQGPEFLTYFQNEAQLDKSGLPSDRFFAERPEGSVSTLKIQRTQQEDSAVYLCASSLGSAGANVLTFGAGSRLTVL.

This clone was observed a single time. This rearrangement joins TRBV6-5 to TRBJ1-1; D perhaps matches TRBD1 (5 bases). The CDR3 is made up of 13 amino acids. CDR1 and CDR2 (germline): MNHEY, SVGAGI. V was clipped by 6 bases and J by 7 bases, with 15 bases between them. The CDR3 loop is CASSRDPKGEAFF. CDR3 sequence (DNA): TGTGCCAGCAGCCGGGACCCGAAGGGTGAAGCTTTCTTT.

The V gene is TRBV19, the J gene TRBJ2-7, with D unresolved. V was clipped by 4 bases and J by 0 bases, with 4 bases between them. Per the germline V gene, CDR1 is LNHDA and CDR2 is SQIVND (reference sequence). The CDR3 spans 12 residues. This CDR3 is CASSTVSYEQYF. CDR3 coding DNA: TGTGCCAGTAGTACGGTCTCCTACGAGCAGTACTTC.